This T cell receptor beta chain is drawn from a study of PD-1 blockade in classical Hodgkin lymphoma. Method: immunoSEQ multiplex PCR; TCRdb's copy keeps in-frame clones and lacks some. Of 90,000 to 120,000 clones in the sample, roughly 87% were seen once. Relapse after autologous stem cell transplantation occurred in every patient, and brentuximab vedotin exposure varied. This TCR was sampled from a human donor with classical Hodgkin lymphoma. Sample: peripheral blood mononuclear cells (PBMCs), taken before the second cycle of nivolumab.

CDR3 in DNA: TGTGCCAGCTCACCACCGACAGCAGCCTACGAGCAGTACTTC. Protein sequence: CASSPPTAAYEQYF. V gene TRBV18 combines with J gene TRBJ2-7; D is possibly TRBD1 (5 bases). Per germline, CDR1 KGHSH and CDR2 LQKENI. The CDR3 is made up of 14 amino acids. Between the trimmed V and J ends, which lost 0 bases and 2 bases, there was a span of 8 bases.